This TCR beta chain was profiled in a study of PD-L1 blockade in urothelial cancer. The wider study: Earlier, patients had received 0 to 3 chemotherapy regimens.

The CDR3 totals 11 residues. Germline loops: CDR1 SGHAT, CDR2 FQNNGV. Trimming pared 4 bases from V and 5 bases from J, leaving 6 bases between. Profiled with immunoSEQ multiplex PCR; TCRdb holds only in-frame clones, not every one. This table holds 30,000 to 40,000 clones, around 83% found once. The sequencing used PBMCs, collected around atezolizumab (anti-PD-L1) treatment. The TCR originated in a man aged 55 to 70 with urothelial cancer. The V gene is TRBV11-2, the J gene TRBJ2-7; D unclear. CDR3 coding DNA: TGTGCCAGCAGCTCCCCCAACGAGCAGTACTTC. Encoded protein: CASSSPNEQYF.